This T cell receptor (beta chain) was captured by sequencing in a study of T cells in localized non-small cell lung cancer. Findings of the study overall: Of the tissues analyzed, uninvolved adjacent lung showed maximal T cell clonality, greater than tumor. A single tumor region was sequenced, leaving heterogeneity possible.

Produced via immunoSEQ multiplex PCR; TCRdb's table is partial and in-frame only. Of approximately 32,000 clones listed, roughly 80% are singletons. Regarding this clone: What it binds is not known.

The CDR3 is 15 residues long. Germline CDR1 and CDR2: LNHDA and SQIVND (reference sequence). Trimming left V 1 base short and J 4 bases short, with 12 bases between. This specimen consisted of peripheral blood, obtained before any cancer treatment. This sequence was found in a male donor at least 60 years old with stage III squamous cell lung carcinoma. The chain uses TRBV19 and TRBJ2-3, with D perhaps TRBD2 (6 bases). The chain's CDR3 is CASSIAGAGADTQYF. In nucleotides, the CDR3 is TGTGCCAGTAGTATAGCGGGAGCCGGCGCAGATACGCAGTATTTT.